This is a list of T cell receptor beta chains from one sample in a study of T cell changes during pregnancy in multiple sclerosis. Only in-frame clones appear in the TCRdb table, and some are missing; sequencing was by immunoSEQ multiplex PCR. The sample carries about 60,000 clones, nearly 95% recorded once. The sequenced sample was peripheral blood, obtained in the first trimester of pregnancy. The receptors derive from a female donor with multiple sclerosis, enrolled in a pregnancy study. Each CDR3 is given with its conserved first and last residue. A D gene is named only where the DNA matches it firmly. Some rows have no size entry. The others give once, few or many, or a class for an expanded clone.

D gene,J gene,V gene,clone size,CDR3 DNA,CDR3 protein
NA,TRBJ2-3,TRBV7-9,NA,TGTGCCAGCAGGGGACGGACAGCTAACACAGATACGCAGTATTTT,CASRGRTANTDTQYF
NA,TRBJ1-1,TRBV4-1,NA,TGCGCCAGCAGCCTTAATCCCCGAACTACTGAAGCTTTCTTT,CASSLNPRTTEAFF
NA,TRBJ2-5,TRBV9,NA,TGTGCCAGCAGCCGGGGACAGAAGGGAGGAGAGACCCAGTACTTC,CASSRGQKGGETQYF
NA,TRBJ1-4,TRBV27,NA,TGTGCCAGCAATCTGGACAGTGTATGCGAAAAACTGTTTTTT,CASNLDSVCEKLFF
NA,TRBJ2-7,TRBV5-5,NA,TGTGCCAGCACTCCCCACAGGGCTCGCGACGAGCAGTACTTC,CASTPHRARDEQYF
NA,TRBJ2-4,TRBV10-3,few,TGTGCCATCGCCCCCGGGGGGCAAAACATTCAGTACTTC,CAIAPGGQNIQYF
NA,TRBJ2-5,TRBV25-1,NA,TGTGCCAGCAGTGCGATACAGGTTCGGTACCAAGAGACCCAGTACTTC,CASSAIQVRYQETQYF
TRBD1,TRBJ1-1,TRBV5-6,NA,TGTGCCAGCAGAAAGACAGGGGCGAACACTGAAGCTTTCTTT,CASRKTGANTEAFF
TRBD1,TRBJ1-5,TRBV6-5,NA,TGTGCCAGCAGGGGGACAGGGTACCAGCCCCAGCATTTT,CASRGTGYQPQHF
NA,TRBJ2-7,TRBV6-6,NA,TGTGCCAGCAGTTACTCGAATCGGGGTGCGTCCTACGAGCAGTACTTC,CASSYSNRGASYEQYF
TRBD2,TRBJ2-1,TRBV7-6,NA,TGTGCCAGCAGCCCTTTGGGGGGGTCAGATGAGCAGTTCTTC,CASSPLGGSDEQFF
TRBD2,TRBJ2-3,TRBV5-4,NA,TGTGCCAGCAGCTTGGGATCCGCCGGGACTAGCGATACGCAGTATTTT,CASSLGSAGTSDTQYF
TRBD2,TRBJ2-2,TRBV4-3,NA,TGCGCCAGCAGCCCGGGGGGGTCGGGGGAGCTGTTTTTT,CASSPGGSGELFF
NA,TRBJ2-7,TRBV7-9,NA,TGTGCCAGCAGCTTCCCCCGGAGCCCTTCCTACGAGCAGTACTTC,CASSFPRSPSYEQYF
NA,TRBJ1-1,TRBV7-3,once,TGTGCCAGCAGCCTGACAGCCAACACTGAAGCTTTCTTT,CASSLTANTEAFF
NA,TRBJ2-3,TRBV4-3,NA,TGCGCCAGCAGCCAAGATGGAGTCTTTCCCACGCAGTATTTT,CASSQDGVFPTQYF
TRBD1,TRBJ1-6,TRBV5-5,NA,TGTGCCAGCAGCTTGGAGGACAGGGTTTCACCCCTCCACTTT,CASSLEDRVSPLHF